These 26 T cell receptor beta chains originate from one sample sequenced in a study of T-cell memory formation after mild COVID-19 (dated by TCRdb to the early 2020s). The library was produced with 5' RACE. The sequencer was an Illumina NovaSeq 6000. TCRdb reprocessing: public reads trimmed at Q25 with fastp, clones called with MiXCR, in-frame beta chains kept. Entries are consolidated by CDR3 protein sequence, retaining the most common genes and DNA. This sample is represented by about 400,000 distinct CDR3 sequences; approximately 15% of them were singletons. Around a fifth of the sample is in the top ten clones. Input material: PBMCs or a T cell subset sorted from them (not recorded which). The receptors come from a man between 18 and 35 years old who had mild COVID-19 (a few samples of this study predate the infection). The sample titles of this study are shuffled in the database, so cell type and time point are left out; the donor was told from shared clones.

The table lists this clonotype with a few counts. V is TRBV6-2 or TRBV6-3 and J is TRBJ2-2, with 7 bases identical to TRBD2. Losses at the gene ends were 2 bases for V and 3 bases for J; bases not matched to a gene: 3. Germline V lookup: CDR1 MNHEY, CDR2 SVGEGT. The CDR3 runs to 15 residues. The CDR3 reads CASSYGREDTGELFF. CDR3 nucleotides: TGTGCCAGCAGTTACGGGAGGGAGGACACCGGGGAGCTGTTTTTT.

The chain uses TRBV12-5 and TRBJ1-5, with D perhaps matching TRBD1 (6 bases). Germline V CDR1 and CDR2: LGHNT, FRNRAP. This CDR3 spans 13 amino acids. Trimming took 4 bases from V and 3 from J, leaving 7 bases between them. CDR3 sequence: CASGWDINQPQHF. The CDR3 nucleotides are TGTGCTAGTGGTTGGGACATCAATCAGCCCCAGCATTTT.

This clonotype has just a few counts. V usage is TRBV5-1 and J usage is TRBJ2-2; 9 positions agree with TRBD1. The germline V gene encodes CDR1 SGHRS and CDR2 YFSETQ. The J segment lost 5 bases and the V segment lost 2 bases, leaving 10 bases of the junction unmatched. CDR3 size: 17 residues. As DNA, the CDR3 is TGCGCCAGCAGCTTTAATCCGGGACAGGGACGGACCGGGGAGCTGTTTTTT. It encodes CASSFNPGQGRTGELFF.

This clonotype was seen ten or more times. The chain couples TRBV7-9 to TRBJ1-5; D perhaps matches TRBD1 (6 bases). Germline CDR1 is SEHNR and CDR2 is FQNEAQ (reference sequence). The germline V and J ends were trimmed by 2 bases and 4 bases, with 6 bases remaining between them. The length of the CDR3 is 13 residues. Written as DNA, the CDR3 is TGTGCCAGCAGCTTACAGGGGAATCAGCCCCAGCATTTT. It is translated as CASSLQGNQPQHF.

This clonotype has at least ten counts. The CDR3 sequence is CASTLAGDSSYEQYF. In DNA form, the CDR3 reads TGCGCCAGCACCTTGGCGGGGGATTCCTCCTACGAGCAGTACTTC. The J gene is TRBJ2-7, the V gene TRBV4-1, with 7 bases lining up with TRBD2. CDR3 length equals 15 residues. The germline V gene has CDR1 MGHRA and CDR2 YSYEKL. V was pared by 7 bases and J by 0 bases, with 9 bases of the junction left unmatched.

The sample holds a few counts of this clonotype. This rearrangement joins TRBV12-3 or TRBV12-4 to TRBJ1-6; TRBD1 matches at 8 bases. This CDR3 comprises 14 residues. Trimming removed 3 bases from V and 8 bases from J; junction bases left unmatched: 3. The CDR3 spells CASSFSGGYSPLHF. The CDR3 bases are TGTGCCAGCAGTTTTTCAGGGGGCTATTCACCCCTCCACTTT.

This clonotype was counted only a few times. This chain joins TRBV29-1 and TRBJ1-4; D remains ambiguous. The CDR3 runs 13 residues. The germline gives CDR1 SQVTM, CDR2 ANQGSEA. The V end lost 7 bases, the J end lost 0 bases, and 9 bases lay between the germline ends. CDR3 nucleotides: TGCAGCGCTCTCAATGCAACTAATGAAAAACTGTTTTTT. Residues: CSALNATNEKLFF.

This clonotype was picked up a small number of times. The chain has TRBV18 and TRBJ2-2; maybe TRBD2 (6 bases). CDR3 length equals 14 residues. The V end was cut by 3 bases, the J end by 10 bases, with 15 bases between. CDR1 is KGHSH, CDR2 LQKENI, per germline. The CDR3 DNA is TGTGCCAGCTCACCTTTGGCTAGCGTCGAGGAGCTGTTTTTT. Translation: CASSPLASVEELFF.

This clonotype was recorded at least ten times. The genes are TRBV20-1 and TRBJ2-1, with D tentatively TRBD2 (7 bases). Deletions cut 6 bases from V and 7 bases from J, with 16 bases between. Germline CDR1 is DFQATT and CDR2 is SNEGSKA (reference sequence). The CDR3 runs to 13 residues. This CDR3 is CSAPPGGENEQFF. The CDR3, as DNA: TGCAGTGCCCCCCCGGGGGGCGAGAATGAGCAGTTCTTC.

Only a few counts were recorded for this clonotype. The J gene is TRBJ2-7, the V gene TRBV24-1; D uncertain. Germline V gene sequence: CDR1 KGHDR, CDR2 SFDVKD. The length of the CDR3 is 13 residues. V dropped 4 bases and J dropped 6 bases, with 12 bases sitting between them. CDR3 nucleotides: TGTGCCACCAGTGAGCTCAGAAGGCTCGAGCAGTACGTC. Translated: CATSELRRLEQYV.

CDR3 DNA sequence: TGTGCCAGCAGTTCTGCGGGGACAGATAATCAGCCCCAGCATTTT. Amino acid sequence: CASSSAGTDNQPQHF. V usage is TRBV7-9 and J usage is TRBJ1-5, with 7 bases matching TRBD1. Germline values: CDR1 SEHNR, CDR2 FQNEAQ (reference sequence). V shed 6 bases and J 4 bases; nucleotides not matched to a gene: 9. The CDR3 contains 15 residues. Looking up the rest from reference TRBV7-9 and TRBJ1-5 gives the full variable domain: DTGVSQNPRHKITKRGQNVTFRCDPISEHNRLYWYRQTLGQGPEFLTYFQNEAQLEKSRLLSDRFSAERPKGSFSTLEIQRTEQGDSAMYLCASSSAGTDNQPQHFGDGTRLSIL.

There are a few counts of this clonotype. This chain links TRBV27 with TRBJ1-2; TRBD1 matches at 8 bases. There are 13 residues in the CDR3. Germline loops: CDR1 MNHEY, CDR2 SMNVEV (reference sequence). V was clipped by 5 bases and J by 6 bases; unmatched bases: 5. This chain's CDR3 is CASSLRGRDGYTF. DNA of the CDR3: TGTGCCAGCAGTCTCAGGGGGCGCGATGGCTACACCTTC.

The chain couples TRBV7-9 to TRBJ2-7; 11 nucleotides agree with TRBD2. Germline-derived CDR1 and CDR2 are SEHNR and FQNEAQ (reference sequence). After removal of 6 bases from V and 4 bases from J, the junction contained 5 bases not matched to a gene. This CDR3 is built from 14 residues. CDR3 nucleotides: TGTGCCAGCAGGGGACTAGCGGCTCCTTACGAGCAGTACTTC. Its protein is CASRGLAAPYEQYF.

This clonotype was detected only a few times. J is TRBJ2-7 and V is TRBV7-8, with D tentatively TRBD1 (5 bases). The V and J ends lost 5 bases and 6 bases respectively, with 14 bases between them. The germline CDR1 and CDR2 sequences are SGHVS and FQNEAQ. The CDR3 has 13 residues. CDR3 sequence: CASSRTPGSEQYF. CDR3 DNA sequence: TGTGCCAGCAGCCGAACCCCAGGGTCCGAGCAGTACTTC.

V is TRBV5-1 and J is TRBJ2-3; TRBD2 matches 8 bases. CDR1 SGHRS and CDR2 YFSETQ come from the germline V gene. The CDR3 is 16 residues long. Trimming cost V 0 bases and J 5 bases; bases outside gene matches: 8. The CDR3 DNA reads as TGCGCCAGCAGCTTGGCCGGGGGGGTGCCACGAGATACGCAGTATTTT. Translation: CASSLAGGVPRDTQYF.

This clonotype appeared a few times. V gene TRBV7-3 combines with J gene TRBJ2-2; weak D call: TRBD1 (6 bases). Trimming cost V 4 bases and J 6 bases, with 12 bases left between them. This CDR3 has 14 amino acids. The germline V gene encodes CDR1 SGHTA and CDR2 FQGTGA. CDR3 amino acids: CASSSTGFAGELFF. CDR3 nucleotides: TGTGCCAGCAGCTCAACAGGGTTCGCCGGGGAGCTGTTTTTT.

This clonotype was seen more than once but under ten times. This chain uses TRBV6-5 with TRBJ1-4; unclear D gene. The CDR3 consists of 13 residues. Germline CDR1 reads MNHEY; CDR2 reads SVGAGI. Between the trimmed V and J ends, which lost 4 bases and 5 bases, there was a span of 8 bases. The CDR3 sequence is CASSSGENEKLFF. DNA of the CDR3: TGTGCCAGCAGTTCCGGGGAGAATGAAAAACTGTTTTTT.

This clonotype was seen a handful of times. This sequence joins TRBV5-5 and TRBJ2-5; TRBD2 matches at 16 bases. This CDR3 has 17 amino acids. Germline CDR1 reads SGHKS; CDR2 reads YYEKEE (reference sequence). The ends lost 4 bases at V and 2 bases at J; junction bases unmatched: 5. CDR3 sequence (DNA): TGTGCCAGCAGCAGAGGGACTAGCGGGGGGGGACAAGAGACCCAGTACTTC. Protein: CASSRGTSGGGQETQYF. The full variable domain, with the rest looked up from reference TRBV5-5 and TRBJ2-5, is DAGVTQSPTHLIKTRGQQVTLRCSPISGHKSVSWYQQVLGQGPQFIFQYYEKEERGRGNFPDRFSARQFPNYSSELNVNALLLGDSALYLCASSRGTSGGGQETQYFGPGTRLLVL.

This rearrangement joins TRBV6-5 to TRBJ2-7; 7 nucleotides align to TRBD1. V was clipped by 4 bases and J by 1 base; unmatched bases: 10. The germline V gene has CDR1 MNHEY and CDR2 SVGAGI. CDR3 length: 16 residues. CDR3 residues: CASSFLSGQTSYEQYF. Here the CDR3 DNA reads TGTGCCAGCAGTTTTCTATCGGGACAGACATCCTACGAGCAGTACTTC.

V is TRBV4-3 and J is TRBJ1-3; D remains ambiguous. The V gene's germline CDR1 is LGHNA and CDR2 YSLEER. The ends were cut back, 4 bases at V and 4 bases at J, with 11 bases in the middle. CDR3 size: 14 residues. The CDR3 region has the DNA TGCGCCAGCAGCCTGGTTGGTCACGGAAACACCATATATTTT. It is translated as CASSLVGHGNTIYF.

Only a few counts were recorded for this clonotype. The CDR3 protein is CATSDSPRTDNYGYTF. CDR3 nucleotide sequence: TGTGCCACCAGTGATTCCCCAAGGACAGATAACTATGGCTACACCTTC. The rearrangement uses TRBV24-1 and TRBJ1-2, with D perhaps TRBD1 (6 bases). V lost 2 bases, J lost 1 base, and 13 bases lay in between. CDR1 and CDR2 (germline): KGHDR, SFDVKD. The CDR3 runs to 16 residues.

The gene calls are TRBV7-9 and TRBJ2-6; tentative D call: TRBD1 (6 bases). Trimming stripped 5 bases from V and 1 base from J, with 21 bases between. Looked up from germline, CDR1 is SEHNR and CDR2 is FQNEAQ (reference sequence). The CDR3 covers 19 residues. The CDR3 DNA reads as TGTGCCAGCAGCGCCCATGCCAGGGGCTTAAGGTCTGGGGCCAACGTCCTGACTTTC. It encodes CASSAHARGLRSGANVLTF.

On this clonotype: Mismatch with germline at one junction end may stem from a read error. The chain employs TRBV24-1 and TRBJ2-7; tentative D call: TRBD1 (6 bases). The CDR3 runs to 15 residues. Per germline, CDR1 KGHDR and CDR2 SFDVKD. The CDR3 DNA sequence: TGTGCCTCCAGGGTAACAGGGTGTAACTCCTACGAGCAGTACTTC. This gives the protein CASRVTGCNSYEQYF.

For this clonotype: Compared with germline, one end of the junction differs, possibly owing to a read error. The chain uses TRBV20-1 and TRBJ1-3; D is unclear. CDR3 length equals 10 residues. Germline CDR1 is DFQATT and CDR2 is SNEGSKA (reference sequence). The CDR3 region is CSTPEDTTYF. CDR3 DNA sequence: TGCAGTACCCCCGAAGACACCACATATTTT.

This clonotype was seen at least ten times. The chain has TRBV12-3 or TRBV12-4 and TRBJ2-1; D gene ambiguous. This CDR3 has 12 amino acids. V was clipped by 3 bases and J by 7 bases, with 7 bases between them. CDR3 coding DNA: TGTGCCAGCAGTTTGGTGGGGAATGAGCAGTTCTTC. Its protein product is CASSLVGNEQFF.

This clonotype turned up a few times. This chain uses TRBV9 with TRBJ2-7; TRBD1 matches 10 bases. Germline V CDR1 and CDR2: SGDLS, YYNGEE. V was pared by 0 bases and J by 6 bases, with 6 bases of the junction left unmatched. The CDR3 spans 15 residues. As DNA, the CDR3 is TGTGCCAGCAGCGTAGCGAGGGACAGGGGATTCGAGCAGTACTTC. Protein product: CASSVARDRGFEQYF.